This T cell receptor beta chain is drawn from a study of T cells expressing NK-cell markers. For the study at large: Within the sequenced cohort of eight donors, seven exhibited HCMV seropositivity and one was seronegative.

Broader study findings: The dominant NKG2C+ clonotypes represented about 1.0-7.0% of CD8+ T cells in five or six donors. In several donors, dominant clonotypes made up about 25-60.1% of CD3+CD56-NKG2C+ cells.

Germline CDR1 and CDR2: SQVTM and ANQGSEA. The CDR3 is 13 amino acids. Concerning this clonotype itself: Antigen: not known.

UMI-tagged 5'RACE template switching yielded the TCR beta cDNA. TCRdb re-called the 5' RACE reads; one entry per CDR3 protein, DNA not given. This sample contains about 260,000 distinct CDR3 sequences. The sequenced material came from blood T cells: a sorted CD56 or NKG2C T cell subset, CD4+ or CD8+ T cells, or bulk PBMC T cells (not recorded which). This sequence joins TRBV29-1 and TRBJ1-1; TCRdb indicates TRBD1, and absent DNA this call remains unverified. The sequence was obtained from a woman aged 18-69 years in good health. This CDR3 reads CSVAGQGNTEAFF.